The following is a TCR beta chain sequence with its context. Germline CDR1 is MNHNS and CDR2 is SASEGT. This CDR3 is 16 amino acids long. The V end was cut by 0 bases, the J end by 9 bases, with 15 bases between. The data were taken from a study of cytomegalovirus exposure and HLA in healthy donors. The PCR made use of 60 Vbeta and 13 Jbeta primers. Assay used: immunoSEQ multiplex PCR; TCRdb lists only in-frame clones, some missing. Of 150,000 to 200,000 clones in the sample, roughly 82% were seen once. Material: PBMCs. The sequence derives from a man aged 50-59 years in good health and CMV-seropositive. The V call is TRBV6-1, the J call TRBJ1-6, with D maybe TRBD1 (6 bases). CDR3 amino acids: CASSEAGTGIASPLHF. CDR3 nucleotide sequence: TGTGCCAGCAGTGAAGCGGGTACAGGGATTGCTTCACCCCTCCACTTT.